This passage covers 7 T cell receptor beta chains from one sample sequenced in a study of T-cell reconstitution after alpha-beta-depleted transplantation in children. Unique molecular identifiers were built into the TCRbeta library. TCRdb ran MiXCR on the PCR reads and lists one entry per CDR3 protein. There are some 200,000 distinct CDR3 sequences in the sample; 6.6% occur only once, and about 6% lies in the top ten. This material consisted of PBMCs, taken before TCRalphabeta/CD19-depleted stem cell transplant. Receptors were obtained from a boy between 2 and 10 years old with acute lymphoblastic leukemia, due to receive a stem cell transplant.

In this sample, this clonotype turned up a few times. The chain recombines TRBV20-1 with TRBJ2-1, with D unclear. Germline V gene lookup returns CDR1 DFQATT and CDR2 SNEGSKA (reference sequence). The CDR3 is 15 residues long. The V gene lost 3 bases and the J gene lost 0 bases, with 12 bases spanning the gap. CDR3 sequence reads: CSASWAQSSYNEQFF. The CDR3 coding sequence is TGCAGTGCTAGTTGGGCGCAAAGCTCCTACAATGAGCAGTTCTTC.

This clonotype was detected ten times or more. This sequence joins TRBV20-1 and TRBJ2-5, with TRBD2 identical over 7 bases. Germline trimming cut 5 bases from V and 3 bases from J; bases unmatched to any gene: 9. The CDR3 runs 14 residues. Germline-derived CDR1 and CDR2 are DFQATT and SNEGSKA (reference sequence). Here the CDR3 reads CSADTTSAKETQYF. The CDR3 DNA sequence: TGCAGTGCTGATACAACTAGCGCTAAAGAGACCCAGTACTTC.

CDR3 coding DNA: TGTGCCAGCAGTCTCCCTCGAAGTTCGGGACAGGGGTCGGATCAGCCCCAGCATTTT. This encodes CASSLPRSSGQGSDQPQHF. V gene TRBV28 combines with J gene TRBJ1-5; 10 bases map to TRBD1. Germline V gives CDR1 MDHEN, CDR2 SYDVKM. Unmatched junction bases numbered 18, after V lost 5 bases and J lost 5 bases. This CDR3 comprises 19 residues.

This clonotype was recorded at least ten times. The chain couples TRBV12-3 or TRBV12-4 to TRBJ1-2; D is uncertain. This CDR3 has 14 amino acids. Trimming took 3 bases from V and 9 from J, leaving 17 bases between them. DNA of the CDR3: TGTGCCAGCAGTTTCCTATGGGAGCCCTCGAGCTACACCTTC. Its translation: CASSFLWEPSSYTF.

This clonotype was counted many times. Being one base from a much bigger clone, this may be a read error. The chain carries TRBV28 and TRBJ2-7; D is ambiguous. The germline V gene encodes CDR1 MDHEN and CDR2 SYDVKM. V lost 3 bases to trimming and J lost 0 bases, with 18 bases between them. This CDR3 is 17 amino acids long. CDR3 in DNA: TGTGCCAGCAGTTTTGGTCTGCTTGGGGAAGGCTCCTACGAGCAGTACTTC. Its translation is CASSFGLLGEGSYEQYF.

This sequence joins TRBV27 and TRBJ2-7; 10 positions match TRBD1. The CDR3 spans 15 residues. Germline lookup yields CDR1 MNHEY and CDR2 SMNVEV (reference sequence). J was trimmed by 3 bases and V by 5 bases; bases with no gene match: 7. The CDR3 loop is CASSGGDRGFYEQYF. The CDR3, as DNA: TGTGCCAGCAGTGGGGGGGACAGGGGCTTCTACGAGCAGTACTTC.

This clonotype was recorded at least ten times. The V call is TRBV5-1, the J call TRBJ2-2; possibly TRBD1 for D (5 bases). In germline, CDR1 is SGHRS, CDR2 YFSETQ. The CDR3 length is 14 residues. Trimming cost V 2 bases and J 6 bases, with 11 bases left between them. The CDR3 is CASSLSMGPGELFF. The CDR3 coding sequence is TGCGCCAGCAGCTTAAGTATGGGGCCCGGGGAGCTGTTTTTT.